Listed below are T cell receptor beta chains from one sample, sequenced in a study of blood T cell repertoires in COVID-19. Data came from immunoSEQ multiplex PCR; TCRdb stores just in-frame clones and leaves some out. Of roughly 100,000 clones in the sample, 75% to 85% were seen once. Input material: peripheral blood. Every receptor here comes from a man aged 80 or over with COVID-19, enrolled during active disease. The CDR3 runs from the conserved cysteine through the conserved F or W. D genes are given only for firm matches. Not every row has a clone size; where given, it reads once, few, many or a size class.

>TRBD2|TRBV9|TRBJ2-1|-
CASSSRSGLDNEQFF
TGTGCCAGCAGCTCCCGAAGCGGACTAGACAATGAGCAGTTCTTC
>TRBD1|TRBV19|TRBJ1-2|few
CASSQQGTGPPYGYTF
TGTGCCAGTAGCCAACAAGGGACAGGGCCTCCCTATGGCTACACCTTC
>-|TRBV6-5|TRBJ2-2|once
CASSRSNTGELFF
TGTGCCAGCAGCCGTTCGAACACCGGGGAGCTGTTTTTT
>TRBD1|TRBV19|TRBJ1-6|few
CASSMPWGQGADSPLHF
TGTGCCAGTAGTATGCCTTGGGGACAGGGGGCAGATTCACCCCTCCACTTT
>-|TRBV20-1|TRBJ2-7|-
CSATGSYEQYF
TGCAGTGCAACAGGGTCCTACGAGCAGTACTTC
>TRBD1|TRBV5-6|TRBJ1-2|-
CASSSSIQGNYGYTF
TGTGCCAGCAGCTCCTCTATACAGGGGAACTATGGCTACACCTTC
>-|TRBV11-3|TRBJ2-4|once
CASSLDPSSVIHF
TGTGCCAGCAGCTTAGACCCTAGTTCAGTGATCCACTTC
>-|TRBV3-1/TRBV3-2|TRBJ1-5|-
CASSQDLRQPQHF
TGTGCCAGCAGCCAAGATCTCAGACAGCCCCAGCATTTT
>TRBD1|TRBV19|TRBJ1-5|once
CASTGTGGYQPQHF
TGTGCCAGTACTGGGACAGGGGGGTATCAGCCCCAGCATTTT
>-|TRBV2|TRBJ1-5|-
CASSVPGDQPQHF
TGTGCCAGCAGTGTCCCGGGGGATCAGCCCCAGCATTTT
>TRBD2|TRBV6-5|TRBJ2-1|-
CASSSTGGAYNEQFF
TGTGCCAGCAGTTCCACCGGGGGGGCCTATAATGAGCAGTTCTTC
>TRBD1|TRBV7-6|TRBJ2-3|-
CASSWDRGPTDTQYF
TGTGCCAGCAGCTGGGACAGGGGGCCGACAGATACGCAGTATTTT
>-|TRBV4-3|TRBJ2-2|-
CASSWVLSGNTGELFF
TGCGCCAGCAGCTGGGTGCTTTCGGGGAACACCGGGGAGCTGTTTTTT
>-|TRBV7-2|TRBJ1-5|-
CASSSGVAQHF
TGTGCCAGCAGCTCCGGGGTGGCCCAGCATTTT
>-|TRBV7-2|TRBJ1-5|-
CASSLSGDNQPQHF
TGTGCCAGCAGCTTGAGTGGTGACAATCAGCCCCAGCATTTT
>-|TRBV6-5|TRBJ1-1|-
CASAYRERETEAFF
TGTGCCAGCGCCTACAGGGAAAGAGAGACTGAAGCTTTCTTT
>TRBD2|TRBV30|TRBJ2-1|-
CAWMQGLAEEEQFF
TGTGCCTGGATGCAGGGACTAGCGGAAGAGGAGCAGTTCTTC
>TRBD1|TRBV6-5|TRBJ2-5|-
CASSSTRQGWETQYF
TGTGCCAGCAGTTCCACAAGACAGGGGTGGGAGACCCAGTACTTC
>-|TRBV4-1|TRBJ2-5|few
CASSQIALSGETQYF
TGCGCCAGCAGCCAAATTGCCTTGAGCGGAGAGACCCAGTACTTC
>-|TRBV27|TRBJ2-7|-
CASSQTGSYEQYF
TGTGCCAGCAGCCAGACAGGCTCCTACGAGCAGTACTTC
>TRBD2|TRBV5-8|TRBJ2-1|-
CASSLAGLAGLSYNEQFF
TGTGCCAGCAGCTTGGCAGGACTAGCGGGGCTCTCCTACAATGAGCAGTTCTTC
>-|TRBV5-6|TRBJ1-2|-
CASSLFSLAGNYGYTF
TGTGCCAGCAGCTTGTTCTCTCTCGCAGGCAACTATGGCTACACCTTC
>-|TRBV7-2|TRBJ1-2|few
CASSLASQGPYGYTF
TGTGCCAGCAGCTTAGCGAGTCAGGGCCCTTATGGCTACACCTTC
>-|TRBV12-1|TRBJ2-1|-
CASSSLASGGHNEQFF
TGTGCCAGCAGCTCTCTCGCTAGCGGGGGGCACAATGAGCAGTTCTTC
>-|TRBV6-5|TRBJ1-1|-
CASFFFGVEAFF
TGTGCCAGCTTCTTTTTCGGTGTTGAAGCTTTCTTT
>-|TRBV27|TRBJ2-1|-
CASSLSLGGGQFF
TGTGCCAGCAGTTTATCATTAGGGGGTGGTCAGTTCTTC
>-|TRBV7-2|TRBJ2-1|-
CASSLTRINRNEQFF
TGTGCCAGCAGCTTGACTAGAATTAATCGCAATGAGCAGTTCTTC
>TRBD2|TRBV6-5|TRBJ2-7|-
CASTRTSGVSYEQYF
TGTGCCAGCACCAGAACTAGCGGGGTAAGCTACGAGCAGTACTTC
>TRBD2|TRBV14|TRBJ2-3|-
CASSQIGGATDTQYF
TGTGCCAGCAGCCAGATCGGGGGGGCGACAGATACGCAGTATTTT
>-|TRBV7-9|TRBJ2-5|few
CASSVFGIKQETQYF
TGTGCCAGCAGCGTATTCGGGATCAAACAAGAGACCCAGTACTTC
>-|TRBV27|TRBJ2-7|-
CASSFRDKSYEQYF
TGTGCCAGCAGTTTCCGGGACAAATCCTACGAGCAGTACTTC
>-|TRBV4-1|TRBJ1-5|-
CASSQDVGSSNQPQHF
TGCGCCAGCAGCCAAGATGTTGGGAGTAGCAATCAGCCCCAGCATTTT
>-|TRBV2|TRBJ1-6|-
CASSEVSLAVYNSPLHF
TGTGCCAGCAGTGAAGTCTCTTTGGCAGTGTATAATTCACCCCTCCACTTT
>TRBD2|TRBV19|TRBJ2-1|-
CASSIGSGAENNEQFF
TGTGCCAGTAGTATAGGTAGCGGGGCAGAGAACAATGAGCAGTTCTTC
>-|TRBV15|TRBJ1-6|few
CATSRDFQSPLHF
TGTGCCACCAGCAGGGACTTTCAGTCACCCCTCCACTTT
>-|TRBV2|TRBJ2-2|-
CASKFQGTGELFF
TGTGCCAGCAAATTCCAGGGTACCGGGGAGCTGTTTTTT
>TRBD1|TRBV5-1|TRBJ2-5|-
CASSLGSGGAWETQYF
TGCGCCAGCAGCTTGGGGTCAGGGGGCGCCTGGGAGACCCAGTACTTC
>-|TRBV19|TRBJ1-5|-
CASSPGQIAFNQPQHF
TGTGCCAGTAGTCCTGGACAGATAGCTTTTAATCAGCCCCAGCATTTT
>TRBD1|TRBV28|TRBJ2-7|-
CASSLPGQGTGDEQYF
TGTGCCAGCAGTTTGCCCGGACAGGGGACGGGCGACGAGCAGTACTTC
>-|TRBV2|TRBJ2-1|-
CASSAPDREQFF
TGTGCCAGCAGTGCGCCAGACAGAGAGCAGTTCTTC
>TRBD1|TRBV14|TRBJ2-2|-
CASSHGGTGLSGELFF
TGTGCCAGCAGCCATGGCGGGACAGGGCTATCCGGGGAGCTGTTTTTT